This TCR beta chain came from a study of human thymus T cells (dated by TCRdb to the early 2020s). About the investigation overall: The study characterized TCR alpha and beta repertoires from under 10 infant thymus samples and four related peripheral blood samples. Donor ages ranged from roughly 6 to 250 days, and the cohort comprised more than 5 male and two female infants. General conclusions and limits of the study: Usage of V and J gene segments appeared to be biased in both the thymic and the peripheral blood repertoires. According to the related research, thymic TCR repertoires were highly overlapping among unrelated individuals. On average, roughly 800,000 unique TCRB clonotypes were obtained from thymus samples, compared with about 84,000 from blood samples.

In the case of this clone: It lacks a known antigen. Base qualities are missing; no much larger clone stands one base away.

The immunoSEQ multiplex PCR assay was used to amplify the TCRB and TCRAD loci from a standardized amount of quality-controlled genomic DNA. The amplicons covered the V(D)J region and were long enough to include the CDR3 and to identify the V and J genes. Through the commercial immunoSEQ service, the amplicons were sequenced on an Illumina platform. On the authors' methods: Primer bias and sequencing errors were corrected as previously described, and TCRAD and TCRB were defined on the basis of the IMGT database. immunoSEQ Analyzer 3.0 and VDJTools were used for repertoire analysis, which covered basic statistics, V/J segment usage, diversity estimates, rarefaction and pairwise overlap. Diversity was estimated with Chao1, ChaoE, Efron-Thisted, Shannon and inverse Simpson indices, and also on datasets down-sampled to the smallest sample. Repertoire overlap was determined by strict matching of CDR3 nucleotide sequence, V gene and J gene, and Jaccard-based multidimensional scaling clustering was applied. TCRdb holds this immuneACCESS table with in-frame rearrangements only. Some clones are missing; in checked studies, unresolved V genes explain under half, and the rest has no known cause. The D gene and trimming were derived from the DNA, and the V and J assignments and clone size from that table. The sample table holds some 130,000 clones, of which just under 95% were seen once. In total, the top ten clones hold 0.02% to 0.025% of the sample.

V loses 3 bases, J loses 3 bases, and the germline ends lie 16 bases apart. The CDR3 spans 16 residues, from the cysteine through the phenylalanine. The CDR3 DNA has 48 bases and is translated from base 1. The germline V gene supplies CDR1 LGHNA and CDR2 YSLEER. The thymus tissue came from surgical resects taken out during corrective cardiac surgery. The donors were immunologically healthy infants in Finland who had open corrective cardiac surgery for congenital heart defects. Thymocytes were mechanically released from the tissue and were stored as pellets of about 10-30 million cells at -70 degrees C. A QIAsymphony instrument was used to extract genomic DNA from frozen cell pellets.

The chain uses TRBV4-3 and TRBJ2-3; the D call could be TRBD1 or TRBD2, with each sharing 6 bases. The sequencing input was thymus tissue. The TCR was taken from a boy less than two years old with a congenital heart defect but otherwise immunologically healthy. The CDR3 has the sequence CASSQELRGETDTQYF. The DNA reads TGCGCCAGCAGCCAGGAACTAAGGGGGGAAACAGATACGCAGTATTTT.